What follows is one T cell receptor beta chain and its context. This clonotype was observed at least ten times. Its antigen is unknown. Base qualities are not recorded, but no much larger clone differs from it by a single base. The instrument given in TCRdb is Illumina HiSeq 2500. Quantitative 5'-RACE with molecular barcodes was the method used to prepare the TCR beta libraries. Concerning the study's data processing: To identify disease-linked TCR variants, a new computational method was used, one built on a probabilistic model of VDJ rearrangement. The public reads were reprocessed in TCRdb via fastp at Q25 and MiXCR, keeping in-frame beta chains. Entries that share a CDR3 protein sequence are merged under the most common genes and DNA. The V and J calls reflect TCRdb's pipeline rather than the authors' work. The sample records some 40,000 distinct CDR3 sequences, 10% of which are singletons. Jointly, the top ten make up more than 15% of the sample.

The sample comes from a study of CD8 T cells in ankylosing spondylitis (dated by TCRdb to about 2017). Regarding the complete study: The study set out to find disease-linked TCR variants by profiling T cell receptor beta repertoires in ankylosing spondylitis patients and healthy donors. The full study cohort comprised about 24 ankylosing spondylitis patients and 85 to 120 healthy donors. Samples of peripheral blood were taken, and for ankylosing spondylitis patients, synovial fluid was collected as well.

Trimming takes 3 bases from V and 6 bases from J, and the germline ends sit 15 bases apart. The CDR3 measures 15 amino acids from cysteine to phenylalanine. The DNA shown is the 45-base CDR3, in frame from base 1. Overall results and qualifications from the work: Some motif variants were previously reported in synovial fluid and blood of reactive arthritis patients, suggesting common disease-initiation mechanisms. In peripheral blood, the disease-linked clones were found at relatively low frequencies and had a CD8+ phenotype. Blood from ankylosing spondylitis patients appeared to be characterized by a TCR beta motif composed of several highly homologous amino acid variants. The disease-linked clones were reported to be significantly enriched in matched synovial fluid samples from ankylosing spondylitis patients.

The sequence was collected from a male donor with ankylosing spondylitis or in good health (not recorded which). The rearrangement joined TRBV12-3 or TRBV12-4 to TRBJ2-1; tentative D gene TRBD2, with 5 bases matching. Input material: blood, either unsorted or a sorted T cell fraction (not recorded which). The CDR3 region reads CASSFGSVRGNEQFF. Here is the DNA: TGTGCCAGCAGTTTCGGGTCAGTCCGGGGCAATGAGCAGTTCTTC.